One sample yielded the 13 T cell receptor beta chains listed below, sequenced in a study of OX40 agonist ivuxolimab in advanced cancers. Repertoires were generated with immunoSEQ multiplex PCR, while TCRdb's copy carries only in-frame clones and drops some. This repertoire shows some 98,000 clones, roughly 91% found once; its top ten account for under 0.35%. Sample: CD4+ or CD8+ T cells sorted from blood, taken in a trial of the OX40 agonist ivuxolimab. All receptors derive from an adult with an advanced solid tumor such as melanoma, head and neck, liver or kidney cancer.

The chain combines TRBV11-2 with TRBJ1-2; 10 bases are a match to TRBD1. The V and J ends lost 5 bases and 3 bases, in that order; junction bases with no gene match: 9. Per the germline V gene, CDR1 is SGHAT and CDR2 is FQNNGV. The CDR3 length is 16 residues. Written as DNA, the CDR3 is TGTGCCAGCAGCCCCGATCCGGGACAGGGGCACTATGGCTACACCTTC. Translating it yields CASSPDPGQGHYGYTF.

The chain links TRBV6-1 to TRBJ1-5; unclear D gene. CDR3 size: 13 residues. V was clipped by 6 bases and J by 2 bases, with 8 bases between them. The germline V gene encodes CDR1 MNHNS and CDR2 SASEGT. The CDR3, as DNA: TGTGCCAGCAGGGGAAGTGGCAATCAGCCCCAGCATTTT. Translated, it gives CASRGSGNQPQHF.

The chain is built from TRBV6-9 and TRBJ2-7; tentative D call: TRBD2 (5 bases). CDR1 is MNHGY and CDR2 is SVAAGI in the germline V gene. This CDR3 has 12 amino acids. V was trimmed by 6 bases and J by 3 bases, leaving 9 bases between them. The CDR3 protein is CASSPGNYEQYF. The CDR3 coding sequence is TGTGCCAGCAGCCCGGGGAACTACGAGCAGTACTTC.

The gene calls are TRBV7-2 and TRBJ2-7; either TRBD1 or TRBD2 may fit D (5 bases each). Germline V CDR1 and CDR2: SGHTA, FQGNSA. The V end was cut by 5 bases, the J end by 2 bases, with 10 bases between. The CDR3 length is 13 residues. The CDR3 nucleotides read TGTGCCAGCAGCACCGGGGACGCCTACGAGCAGTACTTC. Its translation: CASSTGDAYEQYF.

With regard to this clone: The sample carries other DNA sequences with the same CDR3. The V gene is TRBV7-2, the J gene TRBJ1-1; maybe TRBD1 (5 bases). V was pared by 1 base and J by 11 bases, with 14 bases between. The CDR3 sequence is 13 residues long. Per germline, CDR1 SGHTA and CDR2 FQGNSA. CDR3 amino acids: CASSLGGSGRAFF. The CDR3, as DNA: TGTGCCAGCAGCTTAGGCGGTTCGGGACGGGCTTTCTTT.

The chain carries TRBV10-1 and TRBJ2-1; TRBD1 aligns across 10 bases. Germline V gives CDR1 WNHNN, CDR2 SYGVQD (reference sequence). V trimming: 6 bases; J trimming: 6 bases; junction bases outside the gene matches: 11. This CDR3 spans 16 amino acids. CDR3 in DNA: TGCGCCAGCAGCGCGTATGGGACAGGGGAATCCAATGAGCAGTTCTTC. This codes for CASSAYGTGESNEQFF.

The sample holds a few counts of this clone. This chain uses TRBV21-1 with TRBJ2-3. TRBV21-1 is marked as a pseudogene. The CDR3 has 12 amino acids. CDR3 amino acids: CASKAHSDTQYF. CDR3 in DNA: TGTGCCAGCAAGGCCCATTCAGATACGCAGTATTTT.

This chain connects TRBV9 to TRBJ2-1; 11 nucleotides agree with TRBD2. Losses at the gene ends were 5 bases for V and 7 bases for J; bases not matched to a gene: 11. This CDR3 has 16 amino acids. Germline V gives CDR1 SGDLS, CDR2 YYNGEE. In nucleotides, the CDR3 is TGTGCCAGCAGTCGCTCCGGACTAGCGGGCGCTAATGAGCAGTTCTTC. Encoded protein: CASSRSGLAGANEQFF.

This clone was recorded only once. The chain uses TRBV5-1 and TRBJ2-7; 8 bases match TRBD1. V lost 4 bases and J lost 3; bases outside the gene matches: 9. This CDR3 contains 15 residues. Looked up from germline, CDR1 is SGHRS and CDR2 is YFSETQ. CDR3 in amino acids: CASSPPGTGLYEQYF. For the CDR3, the DNA is TGCGCCAGCAGCCCGCCCGGGACAGGCCTCTACGAGCAGTACTTC.

The rearrangement joins TRBV5-4 to TRBJ2-5, with 11 bases identical to TRBD1. The end of the DNA aligns better with TRBJ2-7, so the J call may be wrong. Germline V gene data show CDR1 as SGHNT and CDR2 as YYREEE (reference sequence). The CDR3 consists of 18 residues. This CDR3 reads CASSGPLGQGAYSYEQYF. CDR3 bases: TGTGCCAGCAGCGGCCCACTCGGACAGGGGGCCTATTCCTACGAGCAGTACTTC.

The chain is built from TRBV7-2 and TRBJ1-1; no firm D call. Germline V lookup: CDR1 SGHTA, CDR2 FQGNSA. Trimming removed 1 base at V and 10 bases at J, with 16 bases between. This CDR3 contains 14 residues. The CDR3 coding sequence is TGTGCCAGCAGCTTAGAGTGGCCCGCCCCAGCAGCTTTCTTT. Its protein product is CASSLEWPAPAAFF.

In its sample, this clone was seen a few times. The rearrangement uses TRBV5-1 and TRBJ1-2; TRBD1 aligns across 10 bases. Germline assignment: CDR1 SGHRS and CDR2 YFSETQ. The CDR3 contains 14 residues. With V trimmed by 0 bases and J by 5 bases, 1 base remained unmatched. In DNA form, the CDR3 reads TGCGCCAGCAGCTTGGAGGGACAGGGGTATGGCTACACCTTC. Translation: CASSLEGQGYGYTF.

This chain connects TRBV6-5 to TRBJ1-3; a possible D gene is TRBD1 (6 bases). CDR3 length equals 14 residues. Trimming left V 7 bases short and J 4 bases short, with 14 bases between. The germline V gene has CDR1 MNHEY and CDR2 SVGAGI. In DNA form, the CDR3 reads TGTGCCAGCATCCCGACAGGACAAGGAAACACCATATATTTT. It codes for CASIPTGQGNTIYF.